The table lists the clone carrying this TCR beta chain with many counts. The source of the sample is a study of human T cells and chemical hapten exposure. Each cDNA molecule in the library carried unique molecular identifiers. A single record per CDR3 protein comes from TCRdb applying MiXCR to the RACE reads. This sample has more than 70,000 distinct CDR3 sequences; around 11% occur once, and the top ten carry 3.5%. Time point defined: patch test 1, 2 weeks after DPC sensitization. Regarding treatment: therapeutic diphenylcyclopropenone sensitization with weekly scalp DPC. Blood was drawn before each patch test was applied. The germline CDR1 and CDR2 sequences are DFQATT and SNEGSKA (reference sequence). Unmatched junction bases numbered 4, after V lost 6 bases and J lost 4 bases. The CDR3 has 13 residues.

Here the sequenced sample was whole blood, taken in connection with sensitization to the hapten diphenylcyclopropenone (DPC). This TCR was recovered from a woman aged 60-75 years with alopecia areata. Some clones in this sample may be carry-over from other donors' samples. This rearrangement joins TRBV20-1 to TRBJ2-1, with TRBD2 matching over 9 bases. CDR3 sequence: CSALAGLYNEQFF. DNA of the CDR3: TGCAGTGCCCTAGCGGGACTATACAATGAGCAGTTCTTC.